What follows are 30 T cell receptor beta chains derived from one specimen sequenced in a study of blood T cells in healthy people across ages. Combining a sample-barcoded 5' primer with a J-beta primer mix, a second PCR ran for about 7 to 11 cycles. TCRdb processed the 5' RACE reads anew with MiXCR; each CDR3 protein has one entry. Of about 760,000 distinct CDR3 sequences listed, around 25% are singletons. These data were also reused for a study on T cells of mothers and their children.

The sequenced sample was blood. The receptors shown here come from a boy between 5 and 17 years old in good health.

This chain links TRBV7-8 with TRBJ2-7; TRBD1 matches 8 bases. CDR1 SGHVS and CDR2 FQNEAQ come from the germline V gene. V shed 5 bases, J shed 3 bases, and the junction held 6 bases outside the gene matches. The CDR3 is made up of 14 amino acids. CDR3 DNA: TGTGCCAGCAGCCGCCGGGACAGGATCTACGAGCAGTACTTC. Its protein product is CASSRRDRIYEQYF.

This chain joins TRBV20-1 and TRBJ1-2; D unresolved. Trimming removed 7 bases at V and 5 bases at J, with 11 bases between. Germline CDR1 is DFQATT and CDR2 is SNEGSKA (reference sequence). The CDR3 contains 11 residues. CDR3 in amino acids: CSGASGYGYTF. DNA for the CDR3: TGCAGTGGGGCCTCGGGATATGGCTACACCTTC.

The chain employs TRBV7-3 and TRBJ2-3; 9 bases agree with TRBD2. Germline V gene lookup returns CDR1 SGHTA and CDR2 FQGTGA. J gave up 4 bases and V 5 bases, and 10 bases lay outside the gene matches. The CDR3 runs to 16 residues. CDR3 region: CASSLDSGSGSDTQYF. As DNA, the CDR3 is TGTGCCAGCAGCCTCGATAGCGGGAGCGGATCAGATACGCAGTATTTT.

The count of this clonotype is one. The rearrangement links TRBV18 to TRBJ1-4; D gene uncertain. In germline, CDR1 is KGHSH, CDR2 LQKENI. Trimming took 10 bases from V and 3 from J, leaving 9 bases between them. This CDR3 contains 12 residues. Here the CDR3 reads CATRPPNEKLFF. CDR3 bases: TGTGCCACCCGACCGCCTAATGAAAAACTGTTTTTT.

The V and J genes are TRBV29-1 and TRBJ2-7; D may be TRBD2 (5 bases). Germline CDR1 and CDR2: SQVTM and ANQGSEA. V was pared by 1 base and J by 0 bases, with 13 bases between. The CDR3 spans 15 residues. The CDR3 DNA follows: TGCAGCGTTGAAGGGACTGGTACGAGCTCCTACGAGCAGTACTTC. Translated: CSVEGTGTSSYEQYF.

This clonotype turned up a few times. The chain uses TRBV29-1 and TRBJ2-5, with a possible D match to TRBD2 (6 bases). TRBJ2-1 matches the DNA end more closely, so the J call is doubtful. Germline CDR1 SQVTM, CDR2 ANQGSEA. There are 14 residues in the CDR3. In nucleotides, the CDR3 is TGCAGCGTTATGGGACTGAACTCCTACAATGAGCAGTTCTTC. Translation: CSVMGLNSYNEQFF.

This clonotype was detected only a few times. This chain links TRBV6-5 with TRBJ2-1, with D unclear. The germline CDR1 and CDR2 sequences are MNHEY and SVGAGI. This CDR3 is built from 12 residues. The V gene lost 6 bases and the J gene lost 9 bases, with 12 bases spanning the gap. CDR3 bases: TGTGCCAGCAGCCCCAATGGGGTTGAGCAGTTCTTC. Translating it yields CASSPNGVEQFF.

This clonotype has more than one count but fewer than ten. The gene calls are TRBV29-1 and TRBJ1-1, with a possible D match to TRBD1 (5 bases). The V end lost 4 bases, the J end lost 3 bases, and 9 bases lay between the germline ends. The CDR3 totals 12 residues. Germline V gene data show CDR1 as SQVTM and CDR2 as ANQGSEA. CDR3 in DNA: TGCAGCGTTGGACAGAGCGACACTGAAGCTTTCTTT. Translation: CSVGQSDTEAFF.

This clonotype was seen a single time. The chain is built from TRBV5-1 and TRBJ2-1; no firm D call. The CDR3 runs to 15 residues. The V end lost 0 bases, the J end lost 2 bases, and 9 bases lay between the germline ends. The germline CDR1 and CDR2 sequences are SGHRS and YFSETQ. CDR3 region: CASSLEPAAYNEQFF. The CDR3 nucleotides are TGCGCCAGCAGCTTGGAGCCAGCCGCCTACAATGAGCAGTTCTTC.

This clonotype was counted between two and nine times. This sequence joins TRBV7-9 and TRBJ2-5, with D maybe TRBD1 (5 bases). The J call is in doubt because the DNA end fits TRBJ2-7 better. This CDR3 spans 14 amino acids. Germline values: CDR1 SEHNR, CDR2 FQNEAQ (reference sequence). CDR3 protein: CASSLKAGPYEQYF. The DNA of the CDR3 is TGTGCCAGCAGCTTGAAGGCAGGGCCCTACGAGCAGTACTTC.

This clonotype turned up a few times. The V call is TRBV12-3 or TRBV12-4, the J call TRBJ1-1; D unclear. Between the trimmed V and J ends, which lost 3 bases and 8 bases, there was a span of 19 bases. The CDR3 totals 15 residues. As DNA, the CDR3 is TGTGCCAGCAGTTTTGGGCCATTGACACTTAGAGAAGCTTTCTTT. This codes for CASSFGPLTLREAFF.

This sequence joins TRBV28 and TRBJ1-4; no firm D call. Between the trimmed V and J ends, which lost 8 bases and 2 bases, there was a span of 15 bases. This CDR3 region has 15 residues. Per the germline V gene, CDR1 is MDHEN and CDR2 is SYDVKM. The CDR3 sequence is CASRDLGGTNEKLFF. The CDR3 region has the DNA TGTGCCAGCCGGGATTTGGGTGGGACTAATGAAAAACTGTTTTTT.

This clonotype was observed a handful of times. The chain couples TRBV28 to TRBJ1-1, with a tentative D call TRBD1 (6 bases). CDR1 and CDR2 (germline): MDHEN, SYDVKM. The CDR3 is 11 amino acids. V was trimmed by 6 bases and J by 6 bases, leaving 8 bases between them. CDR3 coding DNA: TGTGCCAGCAGCTACAGGGCTGAAGCTTTCTTT. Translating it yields CASSYRAEAFF.

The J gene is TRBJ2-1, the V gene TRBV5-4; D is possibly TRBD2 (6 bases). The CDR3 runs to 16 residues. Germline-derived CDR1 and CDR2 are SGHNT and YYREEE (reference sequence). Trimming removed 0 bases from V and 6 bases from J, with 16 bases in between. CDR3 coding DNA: TGTGCCAGCAGCTTGGCACCGGGAGAGGAGGGCAATGAGCAGTTCTTC. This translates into CASSLAPGEEGNEQFF.

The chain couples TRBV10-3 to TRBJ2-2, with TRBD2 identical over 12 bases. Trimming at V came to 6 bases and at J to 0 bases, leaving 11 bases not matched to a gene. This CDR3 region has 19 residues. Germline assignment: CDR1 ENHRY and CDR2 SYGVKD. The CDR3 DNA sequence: TGTGCCATCAGCTCCTTGGGACTAGCGGGTGCCTCGAACACCGGGGAGCTGTTTTTT. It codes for CAISSLGLAGASNTGELFF.

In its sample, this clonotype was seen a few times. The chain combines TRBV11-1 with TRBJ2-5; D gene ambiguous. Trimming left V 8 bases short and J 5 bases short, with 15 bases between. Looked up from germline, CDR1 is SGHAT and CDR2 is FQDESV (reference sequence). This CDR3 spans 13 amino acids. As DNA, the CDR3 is TGTGCCAGCCGGTGGCGGATGGGGGAGACCCAGTACTTC. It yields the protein CASRWRMGETQYF.

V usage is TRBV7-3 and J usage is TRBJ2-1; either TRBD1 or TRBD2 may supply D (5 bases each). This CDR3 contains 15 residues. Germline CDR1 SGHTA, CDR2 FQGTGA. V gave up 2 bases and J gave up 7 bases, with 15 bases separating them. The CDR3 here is CASSLGGSMRNEQFF. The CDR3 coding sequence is TGTGCCAGCAGCTTAGGGGGTAGCATGAGAAATGAGCAGTTCTTC.

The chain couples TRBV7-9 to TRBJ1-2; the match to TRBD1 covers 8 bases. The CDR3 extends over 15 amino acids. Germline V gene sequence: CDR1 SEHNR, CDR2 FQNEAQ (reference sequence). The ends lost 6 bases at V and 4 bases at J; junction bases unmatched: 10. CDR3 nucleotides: TGTGCCAGCAGTCCAGGACAGGGTTTGGGCTATGGCTACACCTTC. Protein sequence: CASSPGQGLGYGYTF. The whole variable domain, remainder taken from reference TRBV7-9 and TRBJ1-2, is DTGVSQNPRHKITKRGQNVTFRCDPISEHNRLYWYRQTLGQGPEFLTYFQNEAQLEKSRLLSDRFSAERPKGSFSTLEIQRTEQGDSAMYLCASSPGQGLGYGYTFGSGTRLTVV.

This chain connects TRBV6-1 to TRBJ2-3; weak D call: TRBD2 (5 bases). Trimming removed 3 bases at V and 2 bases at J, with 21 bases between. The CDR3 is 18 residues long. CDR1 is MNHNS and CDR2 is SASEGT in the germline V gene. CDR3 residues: CASSEGSDFNFFTDTQYF. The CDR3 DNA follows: TGTGCCAGCAGTGAGGGGTCGGACTTTAACTTCTTCACAGATACGCAGTATTTT.

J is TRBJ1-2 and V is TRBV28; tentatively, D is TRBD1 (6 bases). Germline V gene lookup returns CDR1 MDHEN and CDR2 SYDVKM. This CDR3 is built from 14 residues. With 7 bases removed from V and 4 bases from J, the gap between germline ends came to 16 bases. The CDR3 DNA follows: TGTGCCAGCATTCACCAAACAGGGATCTATGGCTACACCTTC. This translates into CASIHQTGIYGYTF.

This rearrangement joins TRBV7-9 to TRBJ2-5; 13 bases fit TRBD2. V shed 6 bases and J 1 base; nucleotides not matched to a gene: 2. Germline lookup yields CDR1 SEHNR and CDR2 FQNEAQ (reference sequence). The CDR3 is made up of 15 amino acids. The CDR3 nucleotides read TGTGCCAGCAGGGGACTAGCGGGGACCCAAGAGACCCAGTACTTC. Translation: CASRGLAGTQETQYF.

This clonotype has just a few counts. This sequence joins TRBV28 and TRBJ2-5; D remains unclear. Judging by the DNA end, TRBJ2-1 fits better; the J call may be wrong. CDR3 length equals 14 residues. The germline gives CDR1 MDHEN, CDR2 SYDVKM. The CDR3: CASSLSAAYNEQFF. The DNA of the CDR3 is TGTGCCAGCAGTTTATCTGCCGCCTACAATGAGCAGTTCTTC.

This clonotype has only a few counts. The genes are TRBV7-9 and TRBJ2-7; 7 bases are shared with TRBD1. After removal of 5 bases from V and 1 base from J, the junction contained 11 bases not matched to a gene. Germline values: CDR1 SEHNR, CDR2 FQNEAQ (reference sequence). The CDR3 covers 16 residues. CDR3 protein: CASSRSTGVLSYEQYF. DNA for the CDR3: TGTGCCAGCAGCCGAAGTACAGGGGTCCTATCCTACGAGCAGTACTTC.

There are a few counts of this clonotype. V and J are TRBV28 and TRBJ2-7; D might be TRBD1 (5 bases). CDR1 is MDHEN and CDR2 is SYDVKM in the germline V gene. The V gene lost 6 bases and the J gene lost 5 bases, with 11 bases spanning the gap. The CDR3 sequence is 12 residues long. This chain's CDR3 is CASRLKGDEQYF. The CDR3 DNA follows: TGTGCCAGCAGGCTAAAAGGGGACGAGCAGTACTTC. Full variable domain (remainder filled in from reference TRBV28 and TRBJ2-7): DVKVTQSSRYLVKRTGEKVFLECVQDMDHENMFWYRQDPGLGLRLIYFSYDVKMKEKGDIPEGYSVSREKKERFSLILESASTNQTSMYLCASRLKGDEQYFGPGTRLTVT.

DNA of the CDR3: TGCGCCAGCAGCCAAGATCCCCCGGGACAGCACTCCTACAATGAGCAGTTCTTC. Its protein is CASSQDPPGQHSYNEQFF. The chain recombines TRBV4-1 with TRBJ2-1; 7 positions match TRBD1. The CDR3 extends over 18 amino acids. The germline V gene has CDR1 MGHRA and CDR2 YSYEKL. Germline trimming cut 0 bases from V and 0 bases from J; bases unmatched to any gene: 8.

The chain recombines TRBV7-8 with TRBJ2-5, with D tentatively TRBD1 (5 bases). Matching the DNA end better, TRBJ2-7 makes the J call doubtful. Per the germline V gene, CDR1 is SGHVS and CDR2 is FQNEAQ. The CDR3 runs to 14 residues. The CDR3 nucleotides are TGTGCCAGCAGTCGACAGACACCTTCCTACGAGCAGTACTTC. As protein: CASSRQTPSYEQYF.

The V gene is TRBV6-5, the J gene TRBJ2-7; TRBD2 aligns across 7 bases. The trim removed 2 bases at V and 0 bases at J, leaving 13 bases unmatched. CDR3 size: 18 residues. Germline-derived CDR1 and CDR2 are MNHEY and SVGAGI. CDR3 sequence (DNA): TGTGCCAGCAGTTACACCCGATTGCGAGCGGGATACTCCTACGAGCAGTACTTC. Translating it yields CASSYTRLRAGYSYEQYF.

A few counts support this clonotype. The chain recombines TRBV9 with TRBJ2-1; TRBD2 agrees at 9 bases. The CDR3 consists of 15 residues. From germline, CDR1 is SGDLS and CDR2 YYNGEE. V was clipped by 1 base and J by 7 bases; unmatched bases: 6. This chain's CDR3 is CASSVSDSGGNEQFF. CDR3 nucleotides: TGTGCCAGCAGCGTAAGCGATAGCGGGGGTAATGAGCAGTTCTTC.

CDR3 sequence (DNA): TGTGCCAGCAGCCCGCTGGGCCTGGGAGAGACCCAGTACTTC. Protein product: CASSPLGLGETQYF. The J gene is TRBJ2-5, the V gene TRBV3-1; no firm D call. Germline CDR1 is LGHDT and CDR2 is YNNKEL (reference sequence). V was pared by 4 bases and J by 4 bases, with 13 bases between. The CDR3 is made up of 14 amino acids.

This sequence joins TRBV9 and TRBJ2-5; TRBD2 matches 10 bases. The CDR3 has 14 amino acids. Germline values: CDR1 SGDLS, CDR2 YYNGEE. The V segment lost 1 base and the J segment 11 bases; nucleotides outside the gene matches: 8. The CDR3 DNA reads TGTGCCAGCAGCGTATTAGCGGGGGGAGGAGAGCAGTACTTC. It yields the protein CASSVLAGGGEQYF.